This passage covers 13 T cell receptor beta chains from one sample sequenced in a study of T cells in Graves' hyperthyroidism and ophthalmopathy (dated by TCRdb to about 2019). Libraries were built with multiplex PCR. The instrument was an Illumina HiSeq 2000. The TCR beta CDR3 regions were amplified from the RNA transcripts. The TCR CDR3 was subjected to a first round of RT-PCR using the HTBI primer set and the Qiagen OneStep RT-PCR kit. Clones were called with MiXCR by TCRdb after fastp trimmed the public reads at Q25, and only in-frame beta chains were retained. Rows merge per CDR3 protein into single entries with the most common DNA and genes. The table for this sample lists around 370,000 distinct CDR3 sequences; less than 20% of them were counted only once. The ten biggest clones cover 40% of the sample. Sequencing input: blood. Receptors were obtained from a man between 18 and 29 years old with Graves' ophthalmopathy.

Note on this clonotype: A much more abundant neighbour one base away suggests this may be a read error. The J gene is TRBJ1-1, the V gene TRBV11-1, with D hard to call. The V end lost 4 bases, the J end lost 2 bases, and 11 bases lay between the germline ends. CDR3 length: 14 residues. Germline V gene data show CDR1 as SGHAT and CDR2 as FQDESV (reference sequence). The CDR3: CASSSVLLNTEAFF. The DNA of the CDR3 is TGTGCCAGCAGCTCGGTTCTCCTAAACACTGAAGCTTTCTTT.

The table lists this clonotype with many counts. The gene calls are TRBV18 and TRBJ2-7, with D unclear. V lost 1 base and J lost 5, with 12 bases in between. This CDR3 is 14 amino acids long. Looked up from germline, CDR1 is KGHSH and CDR2 is LQKENI. The CDR3 region has the DNA TGTGCCAGCTCACCACAGGGTTTCTTCCACGAGCAGTACTTC. Amino acids: CASSPQGFFHEQYF.

This clonotype was recorded at least ten times. CDR3 bases: TGTGCCAGTGGGCCGCCATATAATTCACCCCTCCACTTT. Translating gives CASGPPYNSPLHF. The genes are TRBV7-2 and TRBJ1-6; D unclear. Trimming removed 9 bases at V and 4 bases at J, with 10 bases between. Looked up from germline, CDR1 is SGHTA and CDR2 is FQGNSA. The CDR3 runs to 13 residues.

This clonotype occurred many times. In DNA, the CDR3 is TGTGCCAGCAGGGACACCCGAAACATTCAGTACTTC. Translation: CASRDTRNIQYF. This chain uses TRBV28 with TRBJ2-4; the D gene is possibly TRBD1 (5 bases). This CDR3 contains 12 residues. CDR1 is MDHEN, CDR2 SYDVKM, per germline. The V end was cut by 6 bases, the J end by 6 bases, with 9 bases between.

This clonotype was counted at least ten times. This sequence joins TRBV2 and TRBJ2-3; 11 nucleotides line up with TRBD2. The V and J ends lost 8 bases and 2 bases, in that order; junction bases with no gene match: 3. The germline V gene encodes CDR1 SNHLY and CDR2 FYNNEI. CDR3 length: 14 amino acids. CDR3 sequence: CASRTSGYTDTQYF. CDR3 nucleotide sequence: TGTGCCAGCCGGACTAGCGGGTACACAGATACGCAGTATTTT.

The chain recombines TRBV6-1 with TRBJ2-3; D may be TRBD2 (7 bases). Looked up from germline, CDR1 is MNHNS and CDR2 is SASEGT. V was trimmed by 5 bases and J by 4 bases, leaving 16 bases between them. This CDR3 has 15 residues. CDR3 protein: CASSYRGGPADTQYF. The CDR3 nucleotides read TGTGCCAGCAGTTATAGGGGGGGGCCGGCAGATACGCAGTATTTT.

This clonotype was counted only a few times. CDR3 DNA sequence: TGTGCCAGCAGCCAAGACGCCCGTTTGGGGACCCAGTACTTC. Residues: CASSQDARLGTQYF. This chain joins TRBV3-1 and TRBJ2-5; no clear D gene. This CDR3 contains 14 residues. From germline, CDR1 is LGHDT and CDR2 YNNKEL (reference sequence). V dropped 0 bases and J dropped 7 bases, with 12 bases sitting between them.

The sample holds a few counts of this clonotype. The genes are TRBV6-1 and TRBJ1-3; the D gene is possibly TRBD1 (5 bases). CDR1 and CDR2 (germline): MNHNS, SASEGT. The ends were cut back, 2 bases at V and 2 bases at J, with 10 bases in the middle. The CDR3 is made up of 15 amino acids. The CDR3, as DNA: TGTGCCAGCAGTGAACAGGGAGCGGCTGGAAACACCATATATTTT. This gives the protein CASSEQGAAGNTIYF.

The sample holds many counts of this clonotype. This rearrangement joins TRBV6-1 to TRBJ1-4, with TRBD1 identical over 10 bases. The germline gives CDR1 MNHNS, CDR2 SASEGT. The CDR3 consists of 16 residues. Losses at the gene ends were 6 bases for V and 3 bases for J; bases not matched to a gene: 7. CDR3 coding DNA: TGTGCCAGCAGCCGAGGGACAGGGGTGTCTAATGAAAAACTGTTTTTT. The encoded protein is CASSRGTGVSNEKLFF.

The rearrangement uses TRBV10-3 and TRBJ2-3; D might be TRBD1 (6 bases). The CDR3 is 14 residues long. Per germline, CDR1 ENHRY and CDR2 SYGVKD. The V end was cut by 3 bases, the J end by 0 bases, with 7 bases between. This CDR3 reads CAISEGQSTDTQYF. The CDR3 DNA reads as TGTGCCATCAGTGAAGGACAGAGCACAGATACGCAGTATTTT.

This chain links TRBV7-9 with TRBJ1-3; no firm D call. Looked up from germline, CDR1 is SEHNR and CDR2 is FQNEAQ (reference sequence). The CDR3 sequence is 17 residues long. Deletions cut 4 bases from V and 5 bases from J, with 21 bases between. CDR3 coding DNA: TGTGCCAGCAGCTCCACCACGACGCGACTTTCGCGAAACACCATATATTTT. It specifies CASSSTTTRLSRNTIYF.

V and J are TRBV14 and TRBJ2-1; D is ambiguous. CDR3 length equals 16 residues. V shed 1 base and J shed 3 bases, with 13 bases lying between them. CDR1 and CDR2 from the germline V gene are SGHDN and FVKESK. This CDR3 reads CASSQGGASIYNEQFF. DNA for the CDR3: TGTGCCAGCAGCCAAGGTGGTGCGAGCATCTACAATGAGCAGTTCTTC.

A few counts support this clonotype. The rearrangement links TRBV6-1 to TRBJ2-7; perhaps TRBD2 as D (7 bases). The CDR3 extends over 14 amino acids. From germline, CDR1 is MNHNS and CDR2 SASEGT. V lost 6 bases and J lost 2, with 14 bases in between. This CDR3 reads CASSPRGGTYEQYF. In DNA form, the CDR3 reads TGTGCCAGCAGCCCAAGGGGGGGGACCTACGAGCAGTACTTC.